This TCR beta chain was identified in a study of T cells after yellow fever vaccination. The CDR3 is made up of 13 amino acids. V shed 7 bases and J 5 bases; nucleotides not matched to a gene: 7. The V gene's germline CDR1 is SGHRS and CDR2 YFSETQ. MiXCR, run by TCRdb on the 5' RACE reads, gives a single entry per CDR3 protein. In the table there are some 400,000 distinct CDR3 sequences, roughly 6.2% of which are singletons. This receptor was obtained from a man aged 30-40 years who received the YFV17D yellow fever vaccine. Sequences were derived from PBMCs, sampled 5 days after the yellow fever booster vaccination. V is TRBV5-1 and J is TRBJ1-1; 8 bases agree with TRBD1. Written as DNA, the CDR3 is TGCGCCAGCGGCAGGGGGCGGGAAACTGAAGCTTTCTTT. As protein: CASGRGRETEAFF.